This is a list of T cell receptor beta chains from one sample in a study of control samples from healthy donors and cancer patients. Profiled with immunoSEQ multiplex PCR; TCRdb holds only in-frame clones, not every one. The sample yields roughly 150,000 clones, approximately 86% seen once. Sequenced input: blood. The receptors derive from a man younger than 35 in good health. Each CDR3 is given with its conserved first and last residue. The D gene is left open where the match is weak. The size field is filled for only some rows; it gives once, few, many or a size class.

>TRBJ1-5|-|-|TRBV6-2/TRBV6-3
CASSPQDQPQHF
TGTGCCAGCAGTCCACAAGATCAGCCCCAGCATTTT
>TRBJ1-3|TRBD1|-|TRBV7-2
CASSLRTGRNTIYF
TGTGCCAGCAGCCTAAGGACAGGGAGAAACACCATATATTTT
>TRBJ2-3|-|-|TRBV15
CATSRASLESQYF
TGTGCCACCAGCAGAGCCTCTTTGGAGTCGCAGTATTTT
>TRBJ2-1|-|-|TRBV7-2
CASSLGRYEQFF
TGTGCCAGCAGCTTAGGTAGATATGAGCAGTTCTTC
>TRBJ1-5|-|-|TRBV12-5
CASGLFQGCFSPLYSNQPQHF
TGTGCTAGTGGTTTGTTCCAGGGATGCTTCTCCCCACTCTATAGCAATCAGCCCCAGCATTTT
>TRBJ2-7|-|few|TRBV7-9
CASSLPATYEQYF
TGTGCCAGCAGCTTACCGGCGACCTACGAGCAGTACTTC
>TRBJ1-1|-|few|TRBV4-3
CASSQVQDTEAFF
TGCGCCAGCAGCCAAGTACAGGACACTGAAGCTTTCTTT
>TRBJ2-1|TRBD1|-|TRBV27
CASSFGLQGRGGEQFF
TGTGCCAGCAGTTTCGGGTTACAGGGGAGAGGTGGTGAGCAGTTCTTC
>TRBJ2-7|-|-|TRBV10-3
CATQRLQGGDEQYF
TGTGCCACCCAGAGACTACAGGGTGGCGACGAGCAGTACTTC
>TRBJ2-7|-|-|TRBV21-1
CASSKAEGASSYEQYF
TGTGCCAGCAGCAAAGCGGAGGGGGCGAGCTCCTACGAGCAGTACTTC
>TRBJ1-2|TRBD1|-|TRBV6-5
CASSYGRGRVYGYTF
TGTGCCAGCAGTTACGGCAGGGGGCGGGTCTATGGCTACACCTTC
>TRBJ1-5|-|-|TRBV6-5
CASSSRQTSNQPQHF
TGTGCCAGCAGTTCGCGACAGACCAGCAATCAGCCCCAGCATTTT
>TRBJ2-3|TRBD2|-|TRBV19
CASSPGLAGVDTQYF
TGTGCCAGTAGTCCCGGACTAGCGGGGGTAGATACGCAGTATTTT
>TRBJ1-6|-|-|TRBV30
CAWSRESYNSPLHF
TGTGCCTGGAGTCGGGAATCCTATAATTCACCCCTCCACTTT
>TRBJ2-7|TRBD1|-|TRBV6-5
CASSLSYRGGSEQYF
TGTGCCAGCAGCCTATCCTACAGGGGTGGGTCCGAGCAGTACTTC
>TRBJ1-2|TRBD1|-|TRBV3-1/TRBV3-2
CASSQVESGTGGSGYTF
TGTGCCAGCAGCCAAGTCGAGTCCGGGACAGGGGGCTCTGGCTACACCTTC
>TRBJ1-6|-|-|TRBV25-1
CASSDRRNNSPLHF
TGTGCCAGCAGTGACCGGCGGAATAATTCACCCCTCCACTTT
>TRBJ2-7|TRBD1|-|TRBV15
CATSREGTGFVF
TGTGCCACCAGCAGGGAGGGGACAGGGTTCGTCTTC
>TRBJ1-3|-|-|TRBV5-5
CASSLEGSSGNTIYF
TGTGCCAGCAGCTTGGAGGGTAGCTCTGGAAACACCATATATTTT
>TRBJ2-3|TRBD2|-|TRBV15
CATSRASGDTDTQYF
TGTGCCACCAGCAGAGCTAGCGGGGACACAGATACGCAGTATTTT
>TRBJ1-2|-|many|TRBV30
CAWSVLLAGGGYTF
TGTGCCTGGAGTGTTCTCCTCGCGGGAGGCGGCTACACCTTC
>TRBJ1-3|TRBD1|-|TRBV7-3
CASSLGTGSGNTIYF
TGTGCCAGCAGCCTCGGGACAGGCTCTGGAAACACCATATATTTT
>TRBJ1-6|-|-|TRBV4-3
CASSQARDYNSPLHF
TGCGCCAGCAGCCAAGCCAGGGACTATAATTCACCCCTCCACTTT
>TRBJ2-3|-|-|TRBV25-1
CASSEYVRGIITDTQYF
TGTGCCAGCAGTGAATATGTCCGGGGGATTATCACAGATACGCAGTATTTT
>TRBJ2-7|-|-|TRBV11-1
CASSRRDSLGDEQYF
TGTGCCAGCAGCCGCCGGGACTCCCTTGGGGACGAGCAGTACTTC
>TRBJ1-6|-|-|TRBV5-1
CASSLAAAYNSPLHF
TGCGCCAGCAGCTTGGCGGCAGCCTATAATTCACCCCTCCACTTT
>TRBJ2-5|TRBD1|once|TRBV5-6
CASSYGQGRGMVQYF
TGTGCCAGCAGCTACGGACAGGGAAGGGGAATGGTCCAGTACTTC
>TRBJ2-3|-|-|TRBV7-9
CASSLGINTQYF
TGTGCCAGCAGCTTAGGGATAAATACGCAGTATTTT
>TRBJ2-1|-|-|TRBV7-2
CASSSLQGGEQFF
TGTGCCAGCAGCTCGTTGCAGGGTGGCGAGCAGTTCTTC
>TRBJ2-2|-|-|TRBV7-9
CASSPSGNTGELFF
TGTGCCAGCAGCCCTTCAGGAAACACCGGGGAGCTGTTTTTT
>TRBJ1-1|-|-|TRBV6-5
CASKLMNTEAFF
TGTGCCAGCAAGCTTATGAACACTGAAGCTTTCTTT
>TRBJ1-4|-|-|TRBV2
CASNRVNEKLFF
TGTGCCAGCAACAGGGTTAATGAAAAACTGTTTTTT